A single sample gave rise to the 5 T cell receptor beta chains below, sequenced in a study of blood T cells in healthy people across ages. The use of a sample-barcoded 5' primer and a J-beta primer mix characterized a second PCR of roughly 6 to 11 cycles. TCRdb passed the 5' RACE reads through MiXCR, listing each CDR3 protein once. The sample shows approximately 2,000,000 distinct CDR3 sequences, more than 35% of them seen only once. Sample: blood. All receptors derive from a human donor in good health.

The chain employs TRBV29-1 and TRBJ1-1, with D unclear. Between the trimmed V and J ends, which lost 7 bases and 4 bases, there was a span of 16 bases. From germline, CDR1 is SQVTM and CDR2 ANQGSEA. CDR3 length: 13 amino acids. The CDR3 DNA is TGCAGCGACAACCATGGAGGTGGCACTGAAGCTTTCTTT. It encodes CSDNHGGGTEAFF.

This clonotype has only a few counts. The CDR3 loop reads CASSLLRDSPYEQYF. The DNA of the CDR3 is TGCGCCAGCAGCCTACTACGGGACAGCCCCTACGAGCAGTACTTC. The V gene is TRBV4-1, the J gene TRBJ2-7; 7 positions agree with TRBD1. The V segment lost 4 bases and the J segment 2 bases; nucleotides outside the gene matches: 8. The CDR3 is 15 residues long. Germline CDR1 is MGHRA and CDR2 is YSYEKL.

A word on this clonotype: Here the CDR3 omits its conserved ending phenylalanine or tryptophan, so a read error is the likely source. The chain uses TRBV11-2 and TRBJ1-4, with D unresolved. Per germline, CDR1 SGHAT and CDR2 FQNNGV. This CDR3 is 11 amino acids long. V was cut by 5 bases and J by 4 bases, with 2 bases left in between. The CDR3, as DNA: TGTGCCAGCAGCGATAATGAAAAACTGTTTTTG. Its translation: CASSDNEKLFL.

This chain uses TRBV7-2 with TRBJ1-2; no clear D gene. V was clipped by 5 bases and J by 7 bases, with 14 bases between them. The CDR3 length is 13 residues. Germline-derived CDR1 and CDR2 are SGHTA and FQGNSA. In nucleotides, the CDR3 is TGTGCCAGCAGCCGCCCGGAAGTCTGTGGCTACACCTTC. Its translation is CASSRPEVCGYTF.

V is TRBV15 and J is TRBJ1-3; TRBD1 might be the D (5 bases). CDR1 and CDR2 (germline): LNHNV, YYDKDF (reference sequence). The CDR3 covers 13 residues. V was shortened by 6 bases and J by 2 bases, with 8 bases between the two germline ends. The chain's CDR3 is CATRLGAGNTIYF. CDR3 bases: TGTGCCACCAGGCTAGGGGCTGGAAACACCATATATTTT.